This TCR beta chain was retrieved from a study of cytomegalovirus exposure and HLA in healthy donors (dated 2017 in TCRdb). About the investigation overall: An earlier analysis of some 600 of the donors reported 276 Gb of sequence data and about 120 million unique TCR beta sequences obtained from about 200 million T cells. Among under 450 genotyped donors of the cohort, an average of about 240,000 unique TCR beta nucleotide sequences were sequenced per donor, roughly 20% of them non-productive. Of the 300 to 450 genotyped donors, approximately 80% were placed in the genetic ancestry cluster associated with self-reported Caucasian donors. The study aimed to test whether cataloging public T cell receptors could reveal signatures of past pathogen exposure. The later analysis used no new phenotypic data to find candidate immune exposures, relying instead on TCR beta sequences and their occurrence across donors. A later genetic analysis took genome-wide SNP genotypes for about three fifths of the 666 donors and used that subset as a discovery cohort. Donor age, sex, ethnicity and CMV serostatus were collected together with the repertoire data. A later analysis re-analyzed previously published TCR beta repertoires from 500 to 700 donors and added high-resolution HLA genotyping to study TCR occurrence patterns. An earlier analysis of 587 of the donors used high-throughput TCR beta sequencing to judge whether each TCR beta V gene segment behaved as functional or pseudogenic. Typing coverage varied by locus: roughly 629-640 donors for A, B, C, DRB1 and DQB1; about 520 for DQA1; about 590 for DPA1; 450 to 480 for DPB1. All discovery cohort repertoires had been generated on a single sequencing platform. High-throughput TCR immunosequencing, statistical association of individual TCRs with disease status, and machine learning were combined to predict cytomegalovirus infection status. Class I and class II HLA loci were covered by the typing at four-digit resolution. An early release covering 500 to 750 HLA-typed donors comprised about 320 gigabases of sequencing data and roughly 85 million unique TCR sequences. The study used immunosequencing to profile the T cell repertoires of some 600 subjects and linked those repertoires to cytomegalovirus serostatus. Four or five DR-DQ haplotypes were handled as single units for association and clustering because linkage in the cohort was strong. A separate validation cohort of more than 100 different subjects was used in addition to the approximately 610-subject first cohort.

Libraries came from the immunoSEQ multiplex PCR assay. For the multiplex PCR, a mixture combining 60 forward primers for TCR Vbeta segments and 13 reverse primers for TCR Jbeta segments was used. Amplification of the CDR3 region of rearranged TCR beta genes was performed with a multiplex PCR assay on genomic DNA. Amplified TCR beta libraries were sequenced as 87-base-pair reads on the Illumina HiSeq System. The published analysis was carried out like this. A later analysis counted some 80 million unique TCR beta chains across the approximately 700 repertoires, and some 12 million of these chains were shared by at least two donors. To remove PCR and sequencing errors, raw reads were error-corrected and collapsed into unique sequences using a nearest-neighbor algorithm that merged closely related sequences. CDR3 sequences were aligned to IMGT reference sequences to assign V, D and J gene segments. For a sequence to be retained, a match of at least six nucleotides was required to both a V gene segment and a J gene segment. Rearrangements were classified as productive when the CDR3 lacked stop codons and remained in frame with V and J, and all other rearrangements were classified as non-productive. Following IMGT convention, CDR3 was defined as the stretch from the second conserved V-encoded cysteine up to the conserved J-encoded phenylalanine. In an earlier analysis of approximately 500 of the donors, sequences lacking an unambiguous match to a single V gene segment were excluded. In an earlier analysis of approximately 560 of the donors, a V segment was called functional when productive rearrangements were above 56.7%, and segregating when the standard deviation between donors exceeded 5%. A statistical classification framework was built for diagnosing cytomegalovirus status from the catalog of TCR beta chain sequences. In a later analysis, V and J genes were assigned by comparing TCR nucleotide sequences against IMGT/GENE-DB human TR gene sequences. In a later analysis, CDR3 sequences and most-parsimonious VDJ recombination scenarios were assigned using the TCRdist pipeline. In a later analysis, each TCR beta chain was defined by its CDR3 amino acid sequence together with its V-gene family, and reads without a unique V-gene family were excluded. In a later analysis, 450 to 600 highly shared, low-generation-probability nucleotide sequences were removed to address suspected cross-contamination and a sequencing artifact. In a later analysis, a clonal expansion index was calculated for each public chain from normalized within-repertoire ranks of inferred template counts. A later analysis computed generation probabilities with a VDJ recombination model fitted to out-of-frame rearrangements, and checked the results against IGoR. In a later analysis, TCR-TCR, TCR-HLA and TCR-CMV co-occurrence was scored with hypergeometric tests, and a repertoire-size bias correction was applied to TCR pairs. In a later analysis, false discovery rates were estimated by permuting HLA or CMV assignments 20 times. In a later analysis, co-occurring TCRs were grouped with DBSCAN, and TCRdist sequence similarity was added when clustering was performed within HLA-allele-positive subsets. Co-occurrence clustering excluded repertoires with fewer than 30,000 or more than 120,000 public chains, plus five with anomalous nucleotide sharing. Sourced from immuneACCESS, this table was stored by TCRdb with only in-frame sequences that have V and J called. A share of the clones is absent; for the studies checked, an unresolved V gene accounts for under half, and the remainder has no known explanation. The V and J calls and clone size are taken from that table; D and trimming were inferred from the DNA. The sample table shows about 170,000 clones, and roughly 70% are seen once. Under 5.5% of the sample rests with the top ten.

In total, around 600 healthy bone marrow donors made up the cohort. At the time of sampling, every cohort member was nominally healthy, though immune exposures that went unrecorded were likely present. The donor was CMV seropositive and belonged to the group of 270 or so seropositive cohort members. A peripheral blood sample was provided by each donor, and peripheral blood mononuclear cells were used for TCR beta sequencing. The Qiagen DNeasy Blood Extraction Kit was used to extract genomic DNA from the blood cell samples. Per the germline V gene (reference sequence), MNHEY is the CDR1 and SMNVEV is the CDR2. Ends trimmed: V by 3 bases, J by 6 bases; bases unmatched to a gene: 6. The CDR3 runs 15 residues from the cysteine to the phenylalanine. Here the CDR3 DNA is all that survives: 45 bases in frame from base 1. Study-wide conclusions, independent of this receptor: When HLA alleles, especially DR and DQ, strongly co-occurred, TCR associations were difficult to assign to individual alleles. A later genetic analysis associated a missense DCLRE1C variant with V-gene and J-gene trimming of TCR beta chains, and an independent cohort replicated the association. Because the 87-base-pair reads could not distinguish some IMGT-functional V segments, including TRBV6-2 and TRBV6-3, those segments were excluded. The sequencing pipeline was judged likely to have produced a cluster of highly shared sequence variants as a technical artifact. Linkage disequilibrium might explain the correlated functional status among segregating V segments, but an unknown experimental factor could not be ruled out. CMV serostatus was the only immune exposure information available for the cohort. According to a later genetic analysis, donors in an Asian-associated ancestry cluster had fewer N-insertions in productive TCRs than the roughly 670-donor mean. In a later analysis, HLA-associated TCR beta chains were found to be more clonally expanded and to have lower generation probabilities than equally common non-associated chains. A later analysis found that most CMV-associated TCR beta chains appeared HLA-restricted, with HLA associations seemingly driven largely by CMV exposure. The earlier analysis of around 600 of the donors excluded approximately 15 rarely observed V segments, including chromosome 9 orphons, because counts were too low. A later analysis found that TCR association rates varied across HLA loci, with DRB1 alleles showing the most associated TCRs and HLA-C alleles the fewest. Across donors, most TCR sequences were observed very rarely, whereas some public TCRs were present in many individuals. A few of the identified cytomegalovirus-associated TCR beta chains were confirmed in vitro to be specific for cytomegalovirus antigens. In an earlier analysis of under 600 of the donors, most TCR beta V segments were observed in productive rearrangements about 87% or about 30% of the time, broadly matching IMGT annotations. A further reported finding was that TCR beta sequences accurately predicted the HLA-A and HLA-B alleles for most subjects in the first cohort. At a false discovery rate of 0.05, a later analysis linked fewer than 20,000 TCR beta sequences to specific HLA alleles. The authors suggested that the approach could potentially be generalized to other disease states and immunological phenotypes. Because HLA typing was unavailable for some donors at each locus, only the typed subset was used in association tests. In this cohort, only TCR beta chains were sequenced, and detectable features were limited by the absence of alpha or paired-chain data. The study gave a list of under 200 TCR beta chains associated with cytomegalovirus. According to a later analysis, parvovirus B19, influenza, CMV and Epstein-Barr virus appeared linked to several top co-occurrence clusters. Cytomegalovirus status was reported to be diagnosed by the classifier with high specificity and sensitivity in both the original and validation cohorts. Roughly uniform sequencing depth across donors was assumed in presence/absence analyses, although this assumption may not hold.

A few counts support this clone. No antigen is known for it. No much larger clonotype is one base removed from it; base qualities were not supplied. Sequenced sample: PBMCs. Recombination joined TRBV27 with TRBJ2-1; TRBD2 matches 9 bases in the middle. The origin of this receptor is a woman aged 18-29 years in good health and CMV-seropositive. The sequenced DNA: TGTGCCAGCAGTTTTGGCGGGGGGGCCGGCAATGAGCAGTTCTTC. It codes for CASSFGGGAGNEQFF.